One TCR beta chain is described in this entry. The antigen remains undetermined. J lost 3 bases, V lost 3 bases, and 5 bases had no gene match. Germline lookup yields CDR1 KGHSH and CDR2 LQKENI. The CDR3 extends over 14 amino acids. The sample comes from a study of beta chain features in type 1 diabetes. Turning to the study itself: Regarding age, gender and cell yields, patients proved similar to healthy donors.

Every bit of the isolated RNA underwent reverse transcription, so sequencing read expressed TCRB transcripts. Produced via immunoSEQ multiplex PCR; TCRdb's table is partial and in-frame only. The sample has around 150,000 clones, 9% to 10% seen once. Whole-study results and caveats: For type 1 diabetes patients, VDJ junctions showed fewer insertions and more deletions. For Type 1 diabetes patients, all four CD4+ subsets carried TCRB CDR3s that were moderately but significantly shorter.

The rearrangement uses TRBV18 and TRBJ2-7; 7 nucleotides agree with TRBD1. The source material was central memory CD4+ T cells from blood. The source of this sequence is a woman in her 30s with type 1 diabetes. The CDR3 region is CASSPRDSIYEQYF. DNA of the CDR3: TGTGCCAGCTCACCGAGGGACAGCATCTACGAGCAGTACTTC.